This T cell receptor beta chain is from a study of control samples from healthy donors and cancer patients. This clone was observed a single time. This CDR3 spans 14 amino acids. V lost 5 bases, J lost 8 bases, and 3 bases stayed unmatched. In germline, CDR1 is ENHRY, CDR2 SYGVKD. Libraries were prepared by immunoSEQ multiplex PCR; TCRdb keeps only in-frame clonotypes and omits some of them. This repertoire shows over 150,000 clones, 94% found once; its top ten account for approximately 15%. This receptor was identified in a man aged 55 to 70 with colorectal cancer. Source material: PBMCs. The V call is TRBV10-3, the J call TRBJ1-4; 12 bases are a match to TRBD1. The CDR3 DNA reads TGTGCCATCAGTTCCGGGACAGGGGGCGAAAAACTGTTTTTT. Its protein product is CAISSGTGGEKLFF.